The next 14 T cell receptor beta chains were all read from a single sample in a study of patients and donors after allogeneic stem cell transplantation. MiXCR was run by TCRdb on the RT-PCR reads, yielding one entry per CDR3 protein. This sample carries roughly 940,000 distinct CDR3 sequences, roughly 18% of them seen once, and the ten largest clones take around 6%. Sequenced input: blood, either unsorted or a sorted T cell fraction (not recorded which). These receptors came from a human donor who was either an allogeneic HSCT recipient or a stem cell or donor lymphocyte infusion donor (not recorded which). It is not recorded whose cells these are; they may come from a transplant donor.

This clonotype was observed at least ten times. The rearrangement uses TRBV12-3 or TRBV12-4 and TRBJ2-5, with 9 bases matching TRBD2. CDR3 size: 16 residues. Trimming cost V 3 bases and J 4 bases; bases outside gene matches: 9. CDR3 in amino acids: CASSFGLAGMVETQYF. The CDR3, as DNA: TGTGCCAGCAGTTTTGGTCTAGCGGGAATGGTAGAGACCCAGTACTTC.

In its sample, this clonotype was seen a few times. The V gene is TRBV12-3 or TRBV12-4, the J gene TRBJ1-5, with D hard to call. The germline V and J ends were trimmed by 5 bases and 6 bases, with 8 bases remaining between them. The CDR3 length is 12 residues. The CDR3 loop reads CASSPRAQPQHF. The CDR3, as DNA: TGTGCCAGCAGTCCTAGGGCTCAGCCCCAGCATTTT.

This clonotype was found a few times. The rearrangement uses TRBV6-5 and TRBJ1-3; unclear D gene. Germline V gene sequence: CDR1 MNHEY, CDR2 SVGAGI. The CDR3 contains 15 residues. The V and J ends lost 2 bases and 0 bases respectively, with 8 bases between them. The chain's CDR3 is CASSYGRGSGNTIYF. The CDR3 DNA is TGTGCCAGCAGTTACGGACGGGGCTCTGGAAACACCATATATTTT.

In its sample, this clonotype was seen a few times. The J gene is TRBJ1-1, the V gene TRBV5-1; unclear D gene. The V and J ends lost 0 bases and 0 bases respectively, with 9 bases between them. CDR3 length: 15 amino acids. The V gene's germline CDR1 is SGHRS and CDR2 YFSETQ. The CDR3: CASSLVGDLNTEAFF. CDR3 sequence (DNA): TGCGCCAGCAGCTTGGTGGGAGACCTGAACACTGAAGCTTTCTTT.

J is TRBJ2-3 and V is TRBV6-1; no clear D gene. This CDR3 has 14 amino acids. Germline CDR1 is MNHNS and CDR2 is SASEGT. The V end lost 5 bases, the J end lost 3 bases, and 12 bases lay between the germline ends. The DNA for the CDR3 is TGTGCCAGCAGTCACCTTTTGAGTACAGATACGCAGTATTTT. This translates into CASSHLLSTDTQYF.

The sample holds a few counts of this clonotype. The chain couples TRBV10-3 to TRBJ2-1; D not certain. This CDR3 is built from 17 residues. Germline values: CDR1 ENHRY, CDR2 SYGVKD. V was clipped by 0 bases and J by 4 bases, with 16 bases between them. The CDR3 nucleotides read TGTGCCATCAGTGAGTCGTGGAGCCGGCGGATTTACAATGAGCAGTTCTTC. Translation: CAISESWSRRIYNEQFF.

The chain uses TRBV7-9 and TRBJ2-5, with 11 bases fitting TRBD2. This CDR3 has 14 amino acids. Germline V gene data show CDR1 as SEHNR and CDR2 as FQNEAQ (reference sequence). J gave up 5 bases and V 3 bases, and 2 bases lay outside the gene matches. Here the CDR3 DNA reads TGTGCCAGCAGCTTCCCTAGCGGGAGGGAGACCCAGTACTTC. This gives the protein CASSFPSGRETQYF. Full variable domain (remainder filled in from reference TRBV7-9 and TRBJ2-5): DTGVSQNPRHKITKRGQNVTFRCDPISEHNRLYWYRQTLGQGPEFLTYFQNEAQLEKSRLLSDRFSAERPKGSFSTLEIQRTEQGDSAMYLCASSFPSGRETQYFGPGTRLLVL.

The J gene is TRBJ2-5, the V gene TRBV4-1; D is perhaps TRBD2 (6 bases). Trimming removed 8 bases from V and 2 bases from J, with 18 bases in between. Germline CDR1 MGHRA, CDR2 YSYEKL. The CDR3 runs to 15 residues. The CDR3 DNA reads as TGCGCCAGCGGACTGGGACTGGGGTTTCAAGAGACCCAGTACTTC. Its translation is CASGLGLGFQETQYF.

The rearrangement links TRBV6-1 to TRBJ2-1; possibly TRBD2 for D (6 bases). The length of the CDR3 is 14 residues. Trimming stripped 7 bases from V and 8 bases from J, with 18 bases between. Germline CDR1 reads MNHNS; CDR2 reads SASEGT. As DNA, the CDR3 is TGTGCCAGCAATCAGGAGGGAGGTATCGATGAGCAGTTCTTC. Amino acids: CASNQEGGIDEQFF.

This clonotype was counted between two and nine times. The chain links TRBV4-1 to TRBJ1-5; D might be TRBD1 (6 bases). The germline V and J ends were trimmed by 1 base and 0 bases, with 7 bases remaining between them. CDR1 is MGHRA and CDR2 is YSYEKL in the germline V gene. The length of the CDR3 is 15 residues. CDR3 residues: CASSQVGASNQPQHF. The CDR3 coding sequence is TGCGCCAGCAGCCAAGTGGGGGCTAGCAATCAGCCCCAGCATTTT.

This clonotype appeared a few times. The gene calls are TRBV5-1 and TRBJ2-2; TRBD1 aligns across 7 bases. This CDR3 has 16 amino acids. The junction had 8 bases not matched to a gene; V was cut back by 2 bases and J by 4 bases. Germline assignment: CDR1 SGHRS and CDR2 YFSETQ. The CDR3 coding sequence is TGCGCCAGCAGCTTAACTACAGGGGTCCGCACCGGGGAGCTGTTTTTT. Translating it yields CASSLTTGVRTGELFF.

This clonotype was counted a few times. This chain uses TRBV3-1 with TRBJ2-3; TRBD2 aligns across 9 bases. This CDR3 has 18 residues. The V gene's germline CDR1 is LGHDT and CDR2 YNNKEL (reference sequence). After removal of 0 bases from V and 6 bases from J, the junction contained 13 bases not matched to a gene. The CDR3 region is CASSQEGTQRGDSDTQYF. CDR3 nucleotides: TGTGCCAGCAGCCAAGAGGGGACCCAGCGGGGGGACTCGGATACGCAGTATTTT.

The J gene is TRBJ1-2, the V gene TRBV9; D not certain. CDR1 and CDR2 (germline): SGDLS, YYNGEE. CDR3 length equals 11 residues. The germline V and J ends were trimmed by 4 bases and 7 bases, with 8 bases remaining between them. The CDR3 nucleotides are TGTGCCAGCAGCAATAACGGTGGCTACACCTTC. It specifies CASSNNGGYTF.

This clonotype was picked up a small number of times. The chain links TRBV15 to TRBJ2-1, with D tentatively TRBD2 (6 bases). CDR3 length: 13 residues. Germline V gene sequence: CDR1 LNHNV, CDR2 YYDKDF (reference sequence). V lost 3 bases, J lost 6 bases, and 9 bases lay in between. In nucleotides, the CDR3 is TGTGCCACCAGCAGCGAGGGAGGCAATGAGCAGTTCTTC. It codes for CATSSEGGNEQFF.